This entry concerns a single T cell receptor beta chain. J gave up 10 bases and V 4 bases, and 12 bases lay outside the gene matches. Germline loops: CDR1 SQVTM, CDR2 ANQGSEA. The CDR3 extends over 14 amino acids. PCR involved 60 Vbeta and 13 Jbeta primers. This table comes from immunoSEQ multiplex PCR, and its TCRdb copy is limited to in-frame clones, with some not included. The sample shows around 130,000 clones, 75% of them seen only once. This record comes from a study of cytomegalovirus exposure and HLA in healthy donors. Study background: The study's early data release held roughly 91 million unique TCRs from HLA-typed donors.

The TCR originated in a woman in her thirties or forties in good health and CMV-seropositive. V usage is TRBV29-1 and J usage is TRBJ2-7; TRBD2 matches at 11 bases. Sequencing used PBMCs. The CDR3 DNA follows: TGCAGCGTTGCCACTAGCGGGGGCCCTATGGGACAGTACTTC. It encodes CSVATSGGPMGQYF.